This passage covers 7 T cell receptor beta chains from one sample sequenced in a study of T cells after posttransplantation cyclophosphamide. Profiling relied on immunoSEQ multiplex PCR, and the TCRdb table lists in-frame clones only, not all of them. The specimen gives 25,000 to 35,000 clones without singletons; the ten biggest hold about 4.5%. Sequencing was performed on PBMCs. The receptor source for this set is a woman in her twenties or thirties in good health and a related stem cell transplant donor.

In its sample, this clone was seen many times. J is TRBJ1-3 and V is TRBV5-6; 9 bases align to TRBD1. Germline V gene lookup returns CDR1 SGHDT and CDR2 YYEEEE. The CDR3 has 18 residues. V dropped 1 base and J dropped 2; count of bases not matched to a gene: 10. CDR3 amino acids: CASSLFLGTGRPGNTIYF. The CDR3 nucleotides are TGTGCCAGCAGCTTGTTTCTCGGGACAGGGAGACCTGGAAACACCATATATTTT.

This clone came up many times. This sequence joins TRBV4-3 and TRBJ1-5; 8 nucleotides match TRBD1. Unmatched junction bases numbered 9, after V lost 4 bases and J lost 7 bases. Per the germline V gene, CDR1 is LGHNA and CDR2 is YSLEER. CDR3 length: 15 residues. In nucleotides, the CDR3 is TGCGCCAGCAGCCTCACGACAGGGGTTGGCCAGCCCCAGCATTTT. This sequence encodes CASSLTTGVGQPQHF.

This clone appeared many times. The chain is built from TRBV28 and TRBJ1-2; possible D gene TRBD1, 6 bases. The CDR3 covers 13 residues. Per germline, CDR1 MDHEN and CDR2 SYDVKM. V was cut by 1 base and J by 6 bases, with 9 bases left in between. CDR3 DNA sequence: TGTGCCAGCAGTTTATCCAGGGGAGATGGCTACACCTTC. This sequence encodes CASSLSRGDGYTF.

This clone was counted many times. The chain carries TRBV5-4 and TRBJ1-2, with 9 bases that match TRBD1. Looked up from germline, CDR1 is SGHNT and CDR2 is YYREEE (reference sequence). Trimming cost V 3 bases and J 4 bases; bases outside gene matches: 10. The CDR3 covers 16 residues. In nucleotides, the CDR3 is TGTGCCAGCAGCTCCCCGGGGGACAGGGCTACCTATGGCTACACCTTC. Its protein product is CASSSPGDRATYGYTF.

The sample holds a few counts of this clone. The V call is TRBV2, the J call TRBJ1-5; tentative D call: TRBD1 (5 bases). Germline CDR1 is SNHLY and CDR2 is FYNNEI. The CDR3 loop spans 17 amino acids. The germline V and J ends were trimmed by 6 bases and 0 bases, with 18 bases remaining between them. The CDR3 sequence: CASRGDYLRYSNQPQHF. CDR3 nucleotides: TGTGCCAGCAGAGGGGACTACCTCAGGTATAGCAATCAGCCCCAGCATTTT.

This clone appeared many times. The rearrangement joins TRBV10-3 to TRBJ2-7, with a tentative D call TRBD1 (5 bases). Per the germline V gene, CDR1 is ENHRY and CDR2 is SYGVKD. This CDR3 is built from 13 residues. The ends were cut back, 4 bases at V and 0 bases at J, with 7 bases in the middle. The CDR3 sequence is CAISVTGSYEQYF. The CDR3 coding sequence is TGTGCCATCAGTGTAACAGGCTCCTACGAGCAGTACTTC.

This clone showed up many times. In nucleotides, the CDR3 is TGTGCCAGCAGTTACCTACAGGGAGAAGCTTTCTTT. As protein: CASSYLQGEAFF. The V gene is TRBV6-5, the J gene TRBJ1-1; D perhaps matches TRBD1 (6 bases). Germline loops: CDR1 MNHEY, CDR2 SVGAGI. V was trimmed by 2 bases and J by 8 bases, leaving 9 bases between them. The CDR3 loop spans 12 amino acids.